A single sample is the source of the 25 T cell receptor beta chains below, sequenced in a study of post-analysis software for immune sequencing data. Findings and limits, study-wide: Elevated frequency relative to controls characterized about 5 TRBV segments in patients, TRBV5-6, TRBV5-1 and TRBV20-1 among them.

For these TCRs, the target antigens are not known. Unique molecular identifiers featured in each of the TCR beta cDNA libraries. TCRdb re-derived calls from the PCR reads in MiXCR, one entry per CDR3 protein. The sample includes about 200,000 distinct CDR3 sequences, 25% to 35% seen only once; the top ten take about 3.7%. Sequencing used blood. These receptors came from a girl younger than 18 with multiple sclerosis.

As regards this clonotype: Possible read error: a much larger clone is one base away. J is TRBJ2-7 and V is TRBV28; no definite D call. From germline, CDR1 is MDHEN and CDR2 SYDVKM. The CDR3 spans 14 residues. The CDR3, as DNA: TGTACCAGCAGTTTGGCTCGCAGTTCCTACGAGCAGTACTTC. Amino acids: CTSSLARSSYEQYF.

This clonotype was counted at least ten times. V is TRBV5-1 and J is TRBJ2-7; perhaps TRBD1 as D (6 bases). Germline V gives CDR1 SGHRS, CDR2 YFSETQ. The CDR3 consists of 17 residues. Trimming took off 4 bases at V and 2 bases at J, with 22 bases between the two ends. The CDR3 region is CASSLTLGTQLPYEQYF. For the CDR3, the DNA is TGCGCCAGCAGCCTAACTCTCGGGACACAGTTGCCCTACGAGCAGTACTTC.

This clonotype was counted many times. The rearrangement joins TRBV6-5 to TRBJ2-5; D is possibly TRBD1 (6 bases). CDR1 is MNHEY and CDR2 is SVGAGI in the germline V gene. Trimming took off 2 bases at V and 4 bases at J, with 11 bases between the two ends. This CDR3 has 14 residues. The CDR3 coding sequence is TGTGCCAGCAGTTACGGCAGGGGTCCAGAGACCCAGTACTTC. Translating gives CASSYGRGPETQYF.

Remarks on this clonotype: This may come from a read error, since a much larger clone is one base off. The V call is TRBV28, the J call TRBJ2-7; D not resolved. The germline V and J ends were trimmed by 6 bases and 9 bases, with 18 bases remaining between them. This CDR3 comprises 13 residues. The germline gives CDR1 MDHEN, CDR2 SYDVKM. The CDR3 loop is CASRFRANTRQYF. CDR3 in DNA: TGTGCCAGCAGGTTTAGAGCCAACACGCGGCAGTACTTC.

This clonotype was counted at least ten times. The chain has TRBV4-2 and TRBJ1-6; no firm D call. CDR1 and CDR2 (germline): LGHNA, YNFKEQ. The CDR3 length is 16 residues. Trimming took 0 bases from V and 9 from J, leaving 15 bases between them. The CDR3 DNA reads TGTGCCAGCAGCCAAGACGAAGAAGGGTTGGGTTCACCCCTCCACTTT. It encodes CASSQDEEGLGSPLHF.

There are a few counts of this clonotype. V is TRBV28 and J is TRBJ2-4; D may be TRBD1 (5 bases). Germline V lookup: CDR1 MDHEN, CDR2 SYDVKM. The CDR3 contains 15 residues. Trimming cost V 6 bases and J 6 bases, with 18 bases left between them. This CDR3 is CASSPGVGQINIQYF. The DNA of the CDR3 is TGTGCCAGCAGCCCAGGTGTGGGGCAGATAAACATTCAGTACTTC.

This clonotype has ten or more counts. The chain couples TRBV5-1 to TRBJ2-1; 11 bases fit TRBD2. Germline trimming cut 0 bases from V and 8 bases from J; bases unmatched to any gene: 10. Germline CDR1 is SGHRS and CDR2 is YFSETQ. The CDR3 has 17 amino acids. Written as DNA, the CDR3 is TGCGCCAGCAGCTTGGCCGGGATAGCGGGGGGGCCGGATGAGCAGTTCTTC. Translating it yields CASSLAGIAGGPDEQFF. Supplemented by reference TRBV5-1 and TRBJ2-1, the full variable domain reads KAGVTQTPRYLIKTRGQQVTLSCSPISGHRSVSWYQQTPGQGLQFLFEYFSETQRNKGNFPGRFSGRQFSNSRSEMNVSTLELGDSALYLCASSLAGIAGGPDEQFFGPGTRLTVL.

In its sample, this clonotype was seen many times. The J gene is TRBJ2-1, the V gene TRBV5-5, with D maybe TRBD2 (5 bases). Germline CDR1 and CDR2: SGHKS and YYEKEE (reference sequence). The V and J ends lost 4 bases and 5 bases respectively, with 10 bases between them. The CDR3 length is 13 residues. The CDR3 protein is CASSRGRNNEQFF. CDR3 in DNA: TGTGCCAGCAGCCGAGGGCGGAACAATGAGCAGTTCTTC.

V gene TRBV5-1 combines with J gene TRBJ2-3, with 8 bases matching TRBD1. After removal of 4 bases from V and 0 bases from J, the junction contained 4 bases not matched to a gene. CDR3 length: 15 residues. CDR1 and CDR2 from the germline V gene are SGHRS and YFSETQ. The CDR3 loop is CASSQGTGSTDTQYF. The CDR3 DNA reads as TGCGCCAGCAGCCAAGGGACAGGTAGCACAGATACGCAGTATTTT.

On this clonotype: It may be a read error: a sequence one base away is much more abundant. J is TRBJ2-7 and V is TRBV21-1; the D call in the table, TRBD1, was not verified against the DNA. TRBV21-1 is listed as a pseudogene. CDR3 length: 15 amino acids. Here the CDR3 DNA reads TGTGCCAGCAGCGCGGGACGGGGGTTCTCCTACGAGCAGTACTTC. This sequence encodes CASSAGRGFSYEQYF.

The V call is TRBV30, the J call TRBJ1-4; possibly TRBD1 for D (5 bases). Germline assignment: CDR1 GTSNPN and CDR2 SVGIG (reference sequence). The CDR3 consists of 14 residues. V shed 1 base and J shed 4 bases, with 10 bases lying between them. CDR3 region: CAWSGLQVNEKLFF. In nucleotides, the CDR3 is TGTGCCTGGAGTGGATTACAGGTTAATGAAAAACTGTTTTTT.

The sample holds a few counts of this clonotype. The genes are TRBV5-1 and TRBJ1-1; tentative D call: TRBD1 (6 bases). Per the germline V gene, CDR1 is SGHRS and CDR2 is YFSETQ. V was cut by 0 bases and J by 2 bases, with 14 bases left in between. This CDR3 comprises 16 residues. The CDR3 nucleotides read TGCGCCAGCAGCTTGGAGGGGGTGCGGATAAACACTGAAGCTTTCTTT. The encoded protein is CASSLEGVRINTEAFF.

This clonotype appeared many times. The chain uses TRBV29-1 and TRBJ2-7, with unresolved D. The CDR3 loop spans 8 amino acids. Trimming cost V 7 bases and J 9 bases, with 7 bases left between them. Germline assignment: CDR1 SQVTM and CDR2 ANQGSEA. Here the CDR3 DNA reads TGCAGCGGGGAAGGGCAGTACTTC. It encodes CSGEGQYF.

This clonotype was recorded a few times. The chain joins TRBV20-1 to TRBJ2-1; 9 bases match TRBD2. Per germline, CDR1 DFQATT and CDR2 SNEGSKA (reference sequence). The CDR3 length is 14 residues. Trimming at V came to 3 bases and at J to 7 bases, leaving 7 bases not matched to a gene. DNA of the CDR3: TGCAGTGCTAGGGGTAGCGGGAGTCTAAATGAGCAGTTCTTC. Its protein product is CSARGSGSLNEQFF.

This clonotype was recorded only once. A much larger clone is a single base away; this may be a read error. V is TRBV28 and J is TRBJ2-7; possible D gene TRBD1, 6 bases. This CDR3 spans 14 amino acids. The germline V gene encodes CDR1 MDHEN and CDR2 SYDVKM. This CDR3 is CASCLQGPVGEQYF. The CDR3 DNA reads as TGTGCCAGCTGTTTACAGGGCCCGGTTGGCGAGCAGTACTTC.

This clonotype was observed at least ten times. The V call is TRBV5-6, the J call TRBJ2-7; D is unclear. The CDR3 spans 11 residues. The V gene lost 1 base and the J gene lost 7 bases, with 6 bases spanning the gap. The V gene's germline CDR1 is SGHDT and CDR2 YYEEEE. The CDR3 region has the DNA TGTGCCAGCAGCTTGAGCACAGAGCAGTACTTC. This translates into CASSLSTEQYF.

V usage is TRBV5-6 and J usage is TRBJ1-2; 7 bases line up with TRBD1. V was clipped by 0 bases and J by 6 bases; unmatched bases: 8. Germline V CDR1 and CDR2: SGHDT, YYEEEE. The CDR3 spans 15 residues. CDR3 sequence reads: CASSLVSRGVDGYTF. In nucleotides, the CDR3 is TGTGCCAGCAGCTTGGTGAGCAGGGGGGTAGATGGCTACACCTTC.

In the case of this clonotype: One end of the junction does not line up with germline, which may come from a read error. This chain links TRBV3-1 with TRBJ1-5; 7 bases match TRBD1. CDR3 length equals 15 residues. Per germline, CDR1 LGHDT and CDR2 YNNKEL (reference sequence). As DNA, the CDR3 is TGTGCCAGCAGCCAAGAACAGGGGTCTGGTCAGCCCCAGCGTTTT. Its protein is CASSQEQGSGQPQRF.

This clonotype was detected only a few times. CDR3 sequence: CASSQVGSGGHEQYF. The CDR3 nucleotides are TGCGCCAGCAGCCAAGTGGGCAGCGGCGGTCACGAGCAGTACTTC. The chain couples TRBV4-1 to TRBJ2-7; maybe TRBD2 (5 bases). V lost 1 base and J lost 5, with 15 bases in between. The germline V gene encodes CDR1 MGHRA and CDR2 YSYEKL. This CDR3 has 15 amino acids.

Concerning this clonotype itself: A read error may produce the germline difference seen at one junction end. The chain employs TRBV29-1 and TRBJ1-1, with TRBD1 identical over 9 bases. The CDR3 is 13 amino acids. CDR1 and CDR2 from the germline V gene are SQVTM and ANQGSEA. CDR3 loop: CSVEPDRGTEDFF. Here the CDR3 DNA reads TGCAGCGTTGAACCAGACAGGGGGACTGAAGATTTCTTT.

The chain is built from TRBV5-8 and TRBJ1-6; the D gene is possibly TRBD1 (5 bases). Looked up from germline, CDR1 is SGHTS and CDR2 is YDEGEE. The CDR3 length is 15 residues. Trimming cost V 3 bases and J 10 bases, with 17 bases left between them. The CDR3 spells CASSWTVGGTSPLHF. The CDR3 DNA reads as TGTGCCAGCAGCTGGACGGTTGGGGGGACGTCACCCCTCCACTTT. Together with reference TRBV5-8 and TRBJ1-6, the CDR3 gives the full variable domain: EAGVTQSPTHLIKTRGQQATLRCSPISGHTSVYWYQQALGLGLQFLLWYDEGEERNRGNFPPRFSGRQFPNYSSELNVNALELEDSALYLCASSWTVGGTSPLHFGNGTRLTVT.

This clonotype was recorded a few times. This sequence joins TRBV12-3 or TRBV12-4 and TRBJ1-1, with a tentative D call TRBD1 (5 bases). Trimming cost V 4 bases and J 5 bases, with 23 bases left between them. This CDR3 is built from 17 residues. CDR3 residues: CASSSYPTWWGGTEAFF. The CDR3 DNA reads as TGTGCCAGCAGTTCCTACCCGACATGGTGGGGGGGGACTGAAGCTTTCTTT.

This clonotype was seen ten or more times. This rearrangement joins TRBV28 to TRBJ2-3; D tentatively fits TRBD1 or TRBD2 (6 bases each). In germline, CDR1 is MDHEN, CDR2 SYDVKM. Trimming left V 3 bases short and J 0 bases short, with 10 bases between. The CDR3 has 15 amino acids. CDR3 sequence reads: CASSLGGASTDTQYF. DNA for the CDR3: TGTGCCAGCAGTTTGGGGGGCGCAAGCACAGATACGCAGTATTTT.

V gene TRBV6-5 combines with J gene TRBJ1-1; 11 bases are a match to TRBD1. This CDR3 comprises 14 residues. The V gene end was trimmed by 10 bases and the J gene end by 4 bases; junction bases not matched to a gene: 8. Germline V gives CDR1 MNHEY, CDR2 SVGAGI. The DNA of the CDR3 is TGTGCCACCCGGACAGGGGGCGAGGTCACTGAAGCTTTCTTT. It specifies CATRTGGEVTEAFF.

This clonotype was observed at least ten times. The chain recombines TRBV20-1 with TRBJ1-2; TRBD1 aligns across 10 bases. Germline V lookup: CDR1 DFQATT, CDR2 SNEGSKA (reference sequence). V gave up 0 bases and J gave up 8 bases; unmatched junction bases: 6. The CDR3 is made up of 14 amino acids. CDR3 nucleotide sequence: TGCAGTGCTAGAGAGGGACAGGGGACGGGAGGCTACACCTTC. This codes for CSAREGQGTGGYTF.